The rows below give T cell receptor beta chains drawn from one sample of a study of Tregs in tolerant kidney transplant recipients. The assay was immunoSEQ multiplex PCR, and TCRdb's table has in-frame clones only and misses some. The sample has about 61,000 clones, approximately 83% seen once; the top ten hold 2.1%. Source: Tregs from blood, taken before the transplant. Every receptor here comes from a human donor who received a combined kidney and bone marrow transplant. Each CDR3 is given with its conserved first and last residue.

v_gene	j_gene	CDR3aa
TRBV5-1	TRBJ1-6	CASSLEADYNSPLHF
TRBV9	TRBJ2-3	CASSVDAGPSFTDTQYF
TRBV4-1	TRBJ2-7	CASSQRLFLTDRYEQYF
TRBV14	TRBJ2-1	CASSRLFGTSLLNEQFF
TRBV7-8	TRBJ1-3	CASSLGDRGSGNTIYF
TRBV29-1	TRBJ2-5	CSVAGGKGKETQYF
TRBV7-2	TRBJ1-4	CASSEHEKLFF
TRBV18	TRBJ1-2	CASSHGTAEGGYGYTF
TRBV2	TRBJ2-7	CASSLFQGTDPTNEQYF
TRBV25-1	TRBJ2-1	CASSAPLLGGSNEQFF
TRBV30	TRBJ1-2	CAWSAGDTNYGYTF
TRBV5-1	TRBJ1-3	CASSTTDRVSGNTIYF
TRBV19	TRBJ1-2	CASRTGGLGGYTF
TRBV5-1	TRBJ2-2	CASSWQYTGELFF
TRBV15	TRBJ2-5	CATSRAYRGLKETQYF
TRBV6-5	TRBJ1-1	CASSYRLEAFF
TRBV6-6	TRBJ1-1	CASSYGLSTEAFF